Many counts were recorded for the clone carrying this T cell receptor (beta chain). This specimen comes from a study of T cells in Graves' hyperthyroidism and ophthalmopathy. Authors of the study amplified TCR beta CDR3 regions from RNA transcripts. RT-PCR in the first round (using the HTBI primer set) targeted the TCR CDR3. TCRdb ran MiXCR on the multiplex PCR reads and lists one entry per CDR3 protein. The sample includes a few hundred thousand distinct CDR3 sequences, roughly 18% of them seen just once. After removal of 5 bases from V and 2 bases from J, the junction contained 11 bases not matched to a gene. The CDR3 sequence is 18 residues long. CDR1 and CDR2 (germline): MNHEY, SMNVEV (reference sequence). Graves' hyperthyroidism showing no ophthalmopathy progression within 18 months was considered stable.

The specimen sequenced was blood. V and J are TRBV27 and TRBJ2-1, with 11 bases identical to TRBD2. This sequence originates from a woman in her forties or fifties with Graves' hyperthyroidism. CDR3 residues: CASSRVSGGARPYNEQFF. The CDR3 DNA is TGTGCCAGCAGTCGGGTTAGCGGGGGGGCCAGGCCCTACAATGAGCAGTTCTTC.